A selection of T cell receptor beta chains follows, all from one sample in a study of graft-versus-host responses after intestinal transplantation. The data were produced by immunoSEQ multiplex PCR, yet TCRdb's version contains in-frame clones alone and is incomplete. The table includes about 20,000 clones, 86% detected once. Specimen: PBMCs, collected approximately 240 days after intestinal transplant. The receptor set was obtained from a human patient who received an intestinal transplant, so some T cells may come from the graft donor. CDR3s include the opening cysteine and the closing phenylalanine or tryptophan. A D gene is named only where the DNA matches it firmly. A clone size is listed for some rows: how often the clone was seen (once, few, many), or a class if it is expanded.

TGTGCCAGCAGCGGAATACCGGGACTAGCGGGGGGGTTCAATGAGCAGTTCTTC | CASSGIPGLAGGFNEQFF | TRBJ2-1 | TRBV9 | - | TRBD2
TGTGCCAGCTCGGTAGACACTGCAGCTAACTATGGCTACACCTTC | CASSVDTAANYGYTF | TRBJ1-2 | TRBV18 | - | -
TGTGCCAGCAGCTTAGGCTTCACCCTTAACACTGAAGCTTTCTTT | CASSLGFTLNTEAFF | TRBJ1-1 | TRBV7-2 | - | -
TGTGCCAGCTCACAGGACAGAGCACAAAACTATGGCTACACCTTC | CASSQDRAQNYGYTF | TRBJ1-2 | TRBV18 | - | -
TGTGCCAGCAGCTTAGGACTAGCGGGGGGGCCTGTCGATGAGCAGTTCTTC | CASSLGLAGGPVDEQFF | TRBJ2-1 | TRBV7-9 | - | TRBD2
TGTGCCATCAGTGAAACCAGGGACCTCACAGATACGCAGTATTTT | CAISETRDLTDTQYF | TRBJ2-3 | TRBV10-3 | - | -
TGCGCCAGCAGCTTAGGGACTAGCGGGGGGATATACAATGAGCAGTTCTTC | CASSLGTSGGIYNEQFF | TRBJ2-1 | TRBV5-1 | - | TRBD2
TGTGCCAGCAAGGGAGACGGTTCTAATGAAAAACTGTTTTTT | CASKGDGSNEKLFF | TRBJ1-4 | TRBV2 | - | -
TGTGCCAGCAGTGCTAGGGACACCGGGGAGCTGTTTTTT | CASSARDTGELFF | TRBJ2-2 | TRBV6-4 | - | -
TGTGCCATCCTAGACAGGGACTATGGCTACACCTTC | CAILDRDYGYTF | TRBJ1-2 | TRBV10-3 | - | TRBD1
TGTGCCAGCAGCTCTGGGACAGGGGAAGAAAAACTGTTTTTT | CASSSGTGEEKLFF | TRBJ1-4 | TRBV7-3 | - | TRBD1
TGCAGCGTCAGGACAGGGGGCACCGGGGAGCTGTTTTTT | CSVRTGGTGELFF | TRBJ2-2 | TRBV29-1 | - | TRBD1
TGTGCCAGCAGCGTTCTAGCGGGGGGGCCCTCAGATACGCAGTATTTT | CASSVLAGGPSDTQYF | TRBJ2-3 | TRBV9 | - | TRBD2
TGTGCCAGCAGTTTATCGACAGGGAACACTGAAGCTTTCTTT | CASSLSTGNTEAFF | TRBJ1-1 | TRBV27 | - | -
TGCGCCAGCAGCGACGGACAGGGTGGGGACACTGAAGCTTTCTTT | CASSDGQGGDTEAFF | TRBJ1-1 | TRBV5-1 | once | TRBD1
TGTGCCAGCAGCCCACCTCCCCCCGGGACTAGCATGACTGAGCAGTTCTTC | CASSPPPPGTSMTEQFF | TRBJ2-1 | TRBV9 | - | TRBD2
TGTGCCAGCAGCTTGGGCTCTGGGGCAGGTGGCTACACCTTC | CASSLGSGAGGYTF | TRBJ1-2 | TRBV5-3 | - | -
TGCGCCAGCAGTGTCCTAGATGAGCAGTACTTC | CASSVLDEQYF | TRBJ2-7 | TRBV10-2 | - | -
TGTGCCAGCAGCTTAGCCAACAATGAGCAGTTCTTC | CASSLANNEQFF | TRBJ2-1 | TRBV13 | - | -
TGTGCCAGCACTCCGGGGGGGGCGCCTAACTATGGCTACACCTTC | CASTPGGAPNYGYTF | TRBJ1-2 | TRBV21-1 | - | -
TGCGCCAGCAGCCAAGCTGCAGCGGGGTCCCAAGAGACCCAGTACTTC | CASSQAAAGSQETQYF | TRBJ2-5 | TRBV4-1 | - | TRBD2
TGTGCCAGCAGCTCACCGGGACCTTCGCCGCCCCTCCACTTT | CASSSPGPSPPLHF | TRBJ1-6 | TRBV7-3 | - | -